Each of the 16 T cell receptor beta chains below was sequenced from the same sample in a study of human T cells and chemical hapten exposure. TCRdb fed the RACE reads into MiXCR, producing one record per CDR3 protein. The sample lists 70,000 to 80,000 distinct CDR3 sequences; 32% were seen once. Time point meaning: patch test 1, 2 weeks after DPC sensitization. The treatment here: therapeutic diphenylcyclopropenone sensitization with weekly scalp DPC. This specimen was whole blood, taken in connection with sensitization to the hapten diphenylcyclopropenone (DPC). The receptors here all came from a man between 35 and 55 years old with alopecia areata. Some clones in this sample may be carry-over from other donors' samples.

This chain links TRBV20-1 with TRBJ2-7, with 12 nucleotides matching TRBD1. V was clipped by 6 bases and J by 5 bases; unmatched bases: 5. The CDR3 runs 13 residues. The germline gives CDR1 DFQATT, CDR2 SNEGSKA (reference sequence). CDR3 region: CSAPGQGANEQYF. The CDR3 DNA reads TGCAGTGCCCCGGGACAGGGGGCGAACGAGCAGTACTTC.

The genes are TRBV2 and TRBJ2-3; possible D gene TRBD1, 5 bases. The CDR3 length is 13 residues. V was pared by 5 bases and J by 5 bases, with 11 bases between. CDR1 is SNHLY, CDR2 FYNNEI, per germline. The DNA for the CDR3 is TGTGCCAGCAGTCGTCTTAGGGGAGATACGCAGTATTTT. It is translated as CASSRLRGDTQYF.

This clonotype is termed medium-sized. The chain uses TRBV19 and TRBJ2-6, with TRBD1 matching over 8 bases. The CDR3 consists of 20 residues. The junction had 14 bases not matched to a gene; V was cut back by 4 bases and J by 0 bases. Germline CDR1 is LNHDA and CDR2 is SQIVND (reference sequence). The DNA of the CDR3 is TGTGCCAGTAGTAAAGGCCTAGGACAGGGTGATCTCTCTGGGGCCAACGTCCTGACTTTC. Its protein is CASSKGLGQGDLSGANVLTF.

This clonotype has more than one count but fewer than ten. The rearrangement links TRBV6-5 to TRBJ1-6; maybe TRBD1 (6 bases). CDR1 and CDR2 (germline): MNHEY, SVGAGI. V gave up 5 bases and J gave up 7 bases, with 12 bases separating them. The CDR3 consists of 14 residues. CDR3 protein: CASSGRGRNSPLHF. CDR3 nucleotide sequence: TGTGCCAGCAGTGGGCGGGGGCGAAATTCACCCCTCCACTTT.

This clonotype was recorded a few times. The chain carries TRBV7-8 and TRBJ2-5; 9 bases map to TRBD2. The CDR3 consists of 14 residues. V lost 5 bases, J lost 1 base, and 2 bases stayed unmatched. From germline, CDR1 is SGHVS and CDR2 FQNEAQ. The CDR3 region is CASSTGLAQETQYF. The DNA for the CDR3 is TGTGCCAGCAGCACGGGACTAGCCCAAGAGACCCAGTACTTC.

This chain connects TRBV7-9 to TRBJ1-4, with 7 bases that match TRBD1. This CDR3 has 14 amino acids. V dropped 0 bases and J dropped 8; count of bases not matched to a gene: 3. Germline CDR1 is SEHNR and CDR2 is FQNEAQ (reference sequence). For the CDR3, the DNA is TGTGCCAGCAGCTTAGCAGGGGGCTTGGAAAAACTGTTTTTT. Protein sequence: CASSLAGGLEKLFF.

This rearrangement joins TRBV12-3 or TRBV12-4 to TRBJ1-2, with TRBD1 as a possible D gene (6 bases). This CDR3 is 15 amino acids long. V lost 0 bases, J lost 8 bases, and 16 bases lay in between. CDR3 coding DNA: TGTGCCAGCAGTTTAGCGGGGGCAGGGTCCGACGGCTACACCTTC. This gives the protein CASSLAGAGSDGYTF.

The genes are TRBV5-1 and TRBJ2-1, with 10 bases lining up with TRBD2. The V and J ends lost 7 bases and 5 bases, in that order; junction bases with no gene match: 15. Germline V gene data show CDR1 as SGHRS and CDR2 as YFSETQ. CDR3 size: 17 residues. The CDR3 is CASGREPGLARNNEQFF. The CDR3 region has the DNA TGCGCCAGCGGACGAGAGCCGGGACTAGCGAGAAACAATGAGCAGTTCTTC.

This chain joins TRBV20-1 and TRBJ1-1, with D maybe TRBD1 (6 bases). The CDR3 consists of 13 residues. Between the trimmed V and J ends, which lost 4 bases and 9 bases, there was a span of 18 bases. CDR1 and CDR2 from the germline V gene are DFQATT and SNEGSKA (reference sequence). This CDR3 reads CSANIRDNKKAFF. The CDR3 bases are TGCAGTGCTAATATCCGGGACAATAAAAAAGCTTTCTTT.

This clonotype has a handful of counts. The chain uses TRBV7-9 and TRBJ2-7, with D perhaps being TRBD1 or TRBD2 (5 bases each). Trimming cost V 5 bases and J 0 bases, with 11 bases left between them. Germline-derived CDR1 and CDR2 are SEHNR and FQNEAQ (reference sequence). The CDR3 is 14 residues long. CDR3 sequence reads: CASSARDVSYEQYF. The DNA for the CDR3 is TGTGCCAGCAGCGCCCGGGACGTCTCCTACGAGCAGTACTTC. The entire variable domain, with the rest obtained from reference TRBV7-9 and TRBJ2-7, is as follows: DTGVSQNPRHKITKRGQNVTFRCDPISEHNRLYWYRQTLGQGPEFLTYFQNEAQLEKSRLLSDRFSAERPKGSFSTLEIQRTEQGDSAMYLCASSARDVSYEQYFGPGTRLTVT.

This clonotype was observed a handful of times. This rearrangement joins TRBV14 to TRBJ2-2, with 11 bases that match TRBD2. This CDR3 region has 17 residues. J was trimmed by 6 bases and V by 2 bases; bases with no gene match: 8. CDR1 SGHDN and CDR2 FVKESK come from the germline V gene. This CDR3 is CASSQPSLAGGAGELFF. The CDR3 nucleotides read TGTGCCAGCAGCCAACCTTCCCTAGCGGGAGGCGCCGGGGAGCTGTTTTTT.

The chain couples TRBV28 to TRBJ1-2, with a possible D match to TRBD1 (6 bases). Germline CDR1 reads MDHEN; CDR2 reads SYDVKM. V was clipped by 11 bases and J by 9 bases, with 28 bases between them. The CDR3 consists of 15 residues. CDR3 DNA: TGTGCCTCCCTGGCCCAGGAACAGGGCGTTGGGAGCTACACCTTC. Its translation is CASLAQEQGVGSYTF.

The chain combines TRBV6-5 with TRBJ2-3; 12 bases fit TRBD2. CDR3 length equals 17 residues. The V gene end was trimmed by 6 bases and the J gene end by 0 bases; junction bases not matched to a gene: 7. Germline values: CDR1 MNHEY, CDR2 SVGAGI. The CDR3 DNA follows: TGTGCCAGCAGCCGACTAGCGGGAGTTACTAGCACAGATACGCAGTATTTT. Protein sequence: CASSRLAGVTSTDTQYF.

This clonotype was picked up a small number of times. The rearrangement links TRBV4-3 to TRBJ1-5; no definite D call. This CDR3 spans 17 amino acids. The ends were cut back, 0 bases at V and 4 bases at J, with 16 bases in the middle. Germline values: CDR1 LGHNA, CDR2 YSLEER. CDR3 in DNA: TGCGCCAGCAGCCAAGAATTCGTAGGGCAGCCGAATCAGCCCCAGCATTTT. This encodes CASSQEFVGQPNQPQHF.

V and J are TRBV5-6 and TRBJ2-7, with 11 bases matching TRBD2. Germline assignment: CDR1 SGHDT and CDR2 YYEEEE. This CDR3 contains 15 residues. The V segment lost 0 bases and the J segment 4 bases; nucleotides outside the gene matches: 3. CDR3 bases: TGTGCCAGCAGCTTGGGGACTAGCGGGCTTTACGAGCAGTACTTC. Protein product: CASSLGTSGLYEQYF.

The CDR3 sequence: CASSAVEGNEQFF. The CDR3 nucleotides read TGCGCCAGCAGTGCCGTCGAGGGGAATGAGCAGTTCTTC. J is TRBJ2-1 and V is TRBV10-2; D assignment may be TRBD1 or TRBD2 (5 bases each). The V gene lost 4 bases and the J gene lost 7 bases, with 11 bases spanning the gap. The length of the CDR3 is 13 residues. Germline-derived CDR1 and CDR2 are WSHSY and SAAADI.